These T cell receptor beta chains were read from a single sample in a study of T cell responses to AZD1222 COVID-19 vaccine. TCRdb keeps only in-frame clones here, not all; method: immunoSEQ multiplex PCR. The table shows 120,000 or so clones, with around 93% occurring only once. This material consisted of peripheral blood, taken on day 0 of AZD1222 vaccination. The receptor set was obtained from an adult in good health. Both conserved end residues are part of each CDR3. Fields, in order: clone size, D gene, J gene, V gene, CDR3 DNA, CDR3 protein. The D gene is left open where the match is weak. Size tells how often a clone was seen (once, few, many) or the class of an expanded clone, and some rows leave it out.

clone_size: .
d_call: TRBD2
j_call: TRBJ2-2
v_call: TRBV6-5
cdr3_nt: TGTGCCAGCAGCGGGAGGGCTGCCGGGGAGCTGTTTTTT
cdr3_aa: CASSGRAAGELFF

clone_size: .
d_call: TRBD1
j_call: TRBJ1-2
v_call: TRBV11-2
cdr3_nt: TGTGCCAGCAGCTTGACAGGGTGGCGGTCATATGGCTACACCTTC
cdr3_aa: CASSLTGWRSYGYTF

clone_size: .
d_call: TRBD1
j_call: TRBJ1-6
v_call: TRBV9
cdr3_nt: TGTGCCAGCAGCGTAGGGGACAGCCTGAATTCACCCCTCCACTTT
cdr3_aa: CASSVGDSLNSPLHF

clone_size: .
d_call: .
j_call: TRBJ1-2
v_call: TRBV6-5
cdr3_nt: TGTGCCAGCAGCGACCAGGTCGCTGGCTACACCTTC
cdr3_aa: CASSDQVAGYTF

clone_size: .
d_call: TRBD1
j_call: TRBJ2-6
v_call: TRBV4-3
cdr3_nt: TGCGCCAGCAGCCGTGACAGGGGGATTTATGGGGCCAACGTCCTGACTTTC
cdr3_aa: CASSRDRGIYGANVLTF

clone_size: .
d_call: .
j_call: TRBJ1-1
v_call: TRBV19
cdr3_nt: TGTGCCAGTAGTAAAGGGTTAAGTAAGCTAGCCCTCCAACCTGAAGCTTTCTTT
cdr3_aa: CASSKGLSKLALQPEAFF

clone_size: .
d_call: .
j_call: TRBJ2-5
v_call: TRBV19
cdr3_nt: TGTGCCAGTAGTTTAGGGTACCAAGAGACCCAGTACTTC
cdr3_aa: CASSLGYQETQYF

clone_size: .
d_call: TRBD1
j_call: TRBJ1-5
v_call: TRBV28
cdr3_nt: TGTGCCATCAGACAGGGTTTAAGCAATCAGCCCCAGCATTTT
cdr3_aa: CAIRQGLSNQPQHF

clone_size: .
d_call: .
j_call: TRBJ2-3
v_call: TRBV11-2
cdr3_nt: TGTGCCAGCAGCTTAGGAGGGTGGGGGATGAGCACAGATACGCAGTATTTT
cdr3_aa: CASSLGGWGMSTDTQYF

clone_size: .
d_call: .
j_call: TRBJ2-5
v_call: TRBV19
cdr3_nt: TGTGCCAGTAGTATAGGGGCGAGGAAAAAAGAGACCCAGTACTTC
cdr3_aa: CASSIGARKKETQYF

clone_size: .
d_call: .
j_call: TRBJ1-2
v_call: TRBV6-6
cdr3_nt: TGTGCCAGCAGTGGGGGAGGGGATGGCTACACCTTC
cdr3_aa: CASSGGGDGYTF

clone_size: .
d_call: .
j_call: TRBJ2-5
v_call: TRBV5-1
cdr3_nt: TGCGCCAGCAGCTTGTTGAGGGGGATTAAAAGGGAGACCCAGTACTTC
cdr3_aa: CASSLLRGIKRETQYF

clone_size: .
d_call: .
j_call: TRBJ1-3
v_call: TRBV28
cdr3_nt: TGTGCCAGTGGGGGAGGGGCACTTTCGGACGGAAACACCATATATTTT
cdr3_aa: CASGGGALSDGNTIYF

clone_size: once
d_call: TRBD1
j_call: TRBJ1-3
v_call: TRBV10-3
cdr3_nt: TGTGCCATATGGACCGGGACAGGGACGACTGGAAACACCATATATTTT
cdr3_aa: CAIWTGTGTTGNTIYF

clone_size: .
d_call: TRBD1
j_call: TRBJ1-1
v_call: TRBV3-1/TRBV3-2
cdr3_nt: TGTGCCAGCAGCCTAGCTCAGGGGGGCACTGAAGCTTTCTTT
cdr3_aa: CASSLAQGGTEAFF

clone_size: .
d_call: TRBD1
j_call: TRBJ1-5
v_call: TRBV3-1/TRBV3-2
cdr3_nt: TGTGCCAGCAGCCCTCGCGGACAGGGTGATAATCAGCCCCAGCATTTT
cdr3_aa: CASSPRGQGDNQPQHF

clone_size: once
d_call: .
j_call: TRBJ2-3
v_call: TRBV18
cdr3_nt: TGTGCCAGCTCACCCGGACAGGGAGGGACCACAGATACGCAGTATTTT
cdr3_aa: CASSPGQGGTTDTQYF

clone_size: .
d_call: TRBD1
j_call: TRBJ1-2
v_call: TRBV30
cdr3_nt: TGTGCCTGGGACAGGGGGAACTATGGCTACACCTTC
cdr3_aa: CAWDRGNYGYTF

clone_size: .
d_call: .
j_call: TRBJ1-5
v_call: TRBV28
cdr3_nt: TGTGCCAGCAGTTTAAATGCCAATCAGCCCCAGCATTTT
cdr3_aa: CASSLNANQPQHF

clone_size: .
d_call: .
j_call: TRBJ2-1
v_call: TRBV28
cdr3_nt: TGTGCCAGCAGTTCCGACAGCGGCCATCTCACCTATGGCTCCTACAATGAGCAGTTCTTC
cdr3_aa: CASSSDSGHLTYGSYNEQFF

clone_size: .
d_call: .
j_call: TRBJ1-2
v_call: TRBV6-2/TRBV6-3
cdr3_nt: TGTGCCAGCAGTTCAGGGAACTATGGCTACACCTTC
cdr3_aa: CASSSGNYGYTF

clone_size: .
d_call: TRBD1
j_call: TRBJ1-2
v_call: TRBV7-2
cdr3_nt: TGTGCCAGCAGCTTAGCGTTGGGACAGGGGGCCCATGGCTACACCTTC
cdr3_aa: CASSLALGQGAHGYTF

clone_size: .
d_call: TRBD2
j_call: TRBJ2-7
v_call: TRBV18
cdr3_nt: TGTGCCAGCTCACCACCTAGCGGGAGGGACGAGCAGTACTTC
cdr3_aa: CASSPPSGRDEQYF

clone_size: .
d_call: TRBD1
j_call: TRBJ1-2
v_call: TRBV6-5
cdr3_nt: TGTGCCAGCAGTTACTCGACAGGGGGCGGCTATGGCTACACCTTC
cdr3_aa: CASSYSTGGGYGYTF

clone_size: .
d_call: .
j_call: TRBJ2-7
v_call: TRBV7-2
cdr3_nt: TGTGCCAGCAGCTTAAACCCGGGACCAATCATCCCCTACGAGCAGTACTTC
cdr3_aa: CASSLNPGPIIPYEQYF

clone_size: .
d_call: .
j_call: TRBJ2-5
v_call: TRBV5-6
cdr3_nt: TGTGCCAGCAGCTTTCAAGAGACCCAGTACTTC
cdr3_aa: CASSFQETQYF

clone_size: .
d_call: .
j_call: TRBJ1-3
v_call: TRBV3-1/TRBV3-2
cdr3_nt: TGTGCCAGCAGCCCGGGGACATCTATCTCTGGAAACACCATATATTTT
cdr3_aa: CASSPGTSISGNTIYF

clone_size: .
d_call: .
j_call: TRBJ1-6
v_call: TRBV7-9
cdr3_nt: TGTGCCAGCAGCGGGGGACGGGAGTATAATTCACCCCTCCACTTT
cdr3_aa: CASSGGREYNSPLHF

clone_size: .
d_call: .
j_call: TRBJ1-2
v_call: TRBV28
cdr3_nt: TGTGCCAGCAGTAAACGACAGTGGGGCTCTCCTATCTATGGCTACACCTTC
cdr3_aa: CASSKRQWGSPIYGYTF

clone_size: .
d_call: .
j_call: TRBJ1-1
v_call: TRBV24-1
cdr3_nt: TGTGCCACCAGTGGGGGGACTGAAGCTTTCTTT
cdr3_aa: CATSGGTEAFF

clone_size: .
d_call: TRBD2
j_call: TRBJ2-7
v_call: TRBV11-2
cdr3_nt: TGTGCCAGCAGCTTACAAGCGGGGGCCTACGAGCAGTACTTC
cdr3_aa: CASSLQAGAYEQYF

clone_size: .
d_call: .
j_call: TRBJ2-7
v_call: TRBV12-3/TRBV12-4
cdr3_nt: TGTGCCAGCAGCCTCGCTTCGACAGGCGAGCAGTACTTC
cdr3_aa: CASSLASTGEQYF

clone_size: .
d_call: .
j_call: TRBJ2-5
v_call: TRBV10-3
cdr3_nt: TGTGCCATCAGTGACAAAGAGACCCAGTACTTC
cdr3_aa: CAISDKETQYF